The 32 T cell receptor beta chains listed next were all sequenced from one sample in a study of early T cells in non-severe SARS-CoV-2 infection. TCRdb re-called the 5' RACE reads with MiXCR, one entry per CDR3 protein. The sample comprises more than 20,000 distinct CDR3 sequences, approximately 4.5% of which are singletons, and about 20% rests with the top ten. The sample consisted of whole blood. The origin of the receptors is an adult who was a healthcare worker with PCR-confirmed SARS-CoV-2 infection or an uninfected control (not recorded which).

The rearrangement joins TRBV6-1 to TRBJ2-4; weak D call: TRBD1 (6 bases). CDR1 is MNHNS, CDR2 SASEGT, per germline. This CDR3 is built from 15 residues. V was pared by 0 bases and J by 8 bases, with 14 bases between. The CDR3 loop is CASSEALWGQDIQYF. In DNA form, the CDR3 reads TGTGCCAGCAGTGAAGCGCTTTGGGGGCAAGACATTCAGTACTTC.

This clonotype was detected ten times or more. The V and J genes are TRBV3-1 and TRBJ2-7; 8 positions agree with TRBD1. V shed 4 bases and J 3 bases; nucleotides not matched to a gene: 8. Germline CDR1 reads LGHDT; CDR2 reads YNNKEL (reference sequence). The CDR3 covers 15 residues. This CDR3 is CASSRAGTGLYEQYF. The CDR3 coding sequence is TGTGCCAGCAGCCGAGCCGGGACAGGCCTCTACGAGCAGTACTTC.

This clonotype was seen ten or more times. V gene TRBV12-3 or TRBV12-4 combines with J gene TRBJ2-4; D perhaps matches TRBD1 (5 bases). The V gene lost 4 bases and the J gene lost 9 bases, with 10 bases spanning the gap. This CDR3 region has 12 residues. The CDR3 region has the DNA TGTGCCAGCAGTTCTCAGGGAACCATTCAGTACTTC. Translating gives CASSSQGTIQYF.

This clonotype was seen ten or more times. The gene calls are TRBV20-1 and TRBJ1-1; TRBD1 matches at 10 bases. Germline V gene sequence: CDR1 DFQATT, CDR2 SNEGSKA (reference sequence). V dropped 1 base and J dropped 1; count of bases not matched to a gene: 3. The CDR3 has 15 residues. The DNA for the CDR3 is TGCAGTGCTAGAGTGTGGGACAGGGGGAACACTGAAGCTTTCTTT. It translates to CSARVWDRGNTEAFF.

This clonotype was picked up a small number of times. The V call is TRBV7-2, the J call TRBJ2-5; 7 bases fit TRBD2. The germline V gene has CDR1 SGHTA and CDR2 FQGNSA. V shed 0 bases and J 8 bases; nucleotides not matched to a gene: 12. The CDR3 is 16 amino acids. CDR3 region: CASSLAASGPSRTQYF. CDR3 DNA: TGTGCCAGCAGCTTAGCGGCTAGCGGACCCTCAAGAACCCAGTACTTC.

This clonotype was detected ten times or more. The V gene is TRBV7-9, the J gene TRBJ2-1; no firm D call. This CDR3 has 14 residues. The V and J ends lost 1 base and 8 bases respectively, with 12 bases between them. Germline V gene sequence: CDR1 SEHNR, CDR2 FQNEAQ (reference sequence). The DNA for the CDR3 is TGTGCCAGCAGCTTAGTGGTACCGACGGATGAGCAGTTCTTC. It yields the protein CASSLVVPTDEQFF.

This clonotype was detected many times. This chain connects TRBV7-2 to TRBJ2-7, with TRBD2 matching over 7 bases. Germline values: CDR1 SGHTA, CDR2 FQGNSA. The V segment lost 3 bases and the J segment 2 bases; nucleotides outside the gene matches: 4. The CDR3 has 14 amino acids. The CDR3 DNA follows: TGTGCCAGCAGCTTCCTAGCGGCTACCTACGAGCAGTACTTC. Residues: CASSFLAATYEQYF. The full variable domain, in which reference TRBV7-2 and TRBJ2-7 provide the parts outside the CDR3, is GAGVSQSPSNKVTEKGKDVELRCDPISGHTALYWYRQSLGQGLEFLIYFQGNSAPDKSGLPSDRFSAERTGGSVSTLTIQRTQQEDSAVYLCASSFLAATYEQYFGPGTRLTVT.

This clonotype has ten or more counts. V gene TRBV6-2 or TRBV6-3 combines with J gene TRBJ1-5, with D possibly matching TRBD1 (5 bases). V lost 3 bases and J lost 4, with 16 bases in between. The germline V gene encodes CDR1 MNHEY and CDR2 SVGEGT. The CDR3 totals 16 residues. This CDR3 is CASSYYGGRANQPQHF. In DNA, the CDR3 is TGTGCCAGCAGTTATTATGGGGGGAGAGCGAATCAGCCCCAGCATTTT.

This clonotype occurred many times. The CDR3 is CASSQGTSGLYEQYF. CDR3 DNA: TGCGCCAGCAGCCAAGGGACTAGCGGCCTTTACGAGCAGTACTTC. This chain joins TRBV4-1 and TRBJ2-7; TRBD2 agrees at 10 bases. The trim removed 1 base at V and 4 bases at J, leaving 4 bases unmatched. CDR1 and CDR2 (germline): MGHRA, YSYEKL. The CDR3 contains 15 residues.

This clonotype came up many times. This chain uses TRBV28 with TRBJ1-6; TRBD1 agrees at 8 bases. The CDR3 extends over 16 amino acids. Trimming took 2 bases from V and 7 from J; bases not matched to a gene: 7. The germline V gene has CDR1 MDHEN and CDR2 SYDVKM. The CDR3 spells CASSLAAGGRNSPLHF. In DNA, the CDR3 is TGTGCCAGCAGTTTAGCGGCAGGGGGCAGAAATTCACCCCTCCACTTT.

This clonotype was seen repeatedly, ten times or more. This sequence joins TRBV28 and TRBJ2-1; possible D gene TRBD1, 5 bases. Germline V lookup: CDR1 MDHEN, CDR2 SYDVKM. Trimming stripped 2 bases from V and 4 bases from J, with 12 bases between. The length of the CDR3 is 15 residues. This chain's CDR3 is CASSLRGTRYNEQFF. The DNA for the CDR3 is TGTGCCAGCAGTTTAAGGGGCACTCGATACAATGAGCAGTTCTTC. The entire variable domain, with the rest obtained from reference TRBV28 and TRBJ2-1, is as follows: DVKVTQSSRYLVKRTGEKVFLECVQDMDHENMFWYRQDPGLGLRLIYFSYDVKMKEKGDIPEGYSVSREKKERFSLILESASTNQTSMYLCASSLRGTRYNEQFFGPGTRLTVL.

This clonotype was picked up many times. This sequence joins TRBV24-1 and TRBJ1-5; the D gene is possibly TRBD1 (5 bases). The CDR3 runs to 14 residues. Trimming removed 3 bases at V and 7 bases at J, with 12 bases between. Germline CDR1 is KGHDR and CDR2 is SFDVKD. DNA of the CDR3: TGTGCCACCAGTGATGTCCGGGACCCCCAGCCCCAGCATTTT. Its translation: CATSDVRDPQPQHF.

This clonotype was picked up a small number of times. DNA for the CDR3: TGTGCCAGCAGTTTGCCGGACAGGAATTCACCCCTCCACTTT. Its translation: CASSLPDRNSPLHF. The chain links TRBV28 to TRBJ1-6; 7 nucleotides line up with TRBD1. This CDR3 is built from 14 residues. Germline lookup yields CDR1 MDHEN and CDR2 SYDVKM. Trimming removed 3 bases from V and 7 bases from J; junction bases left unmatched: 3.

This chain connects TRBV29-1 to TRBJ2-1; 10 nucleotides agree with TRBD2. V lost 2 bases, J lost 4 bases, and 2 bases stayed unmatched. The CDR3 extends over 14 amino acids. The V gene's germline CDR1 is SQVTM and CDR2 ANQGSEA. The CDR3 DNA sequence: TGCAGCGTTGAACCAGCGGGAGGGTACAATGAGCAGTTCTTC. It specifies CSVEPAGGYNEQFF.

This clonotype was seen at least ten times. V usage is TRBV28 and J usage is TRBJ1-1, with a possible D match to TRBD1 (6 bases). The CDR3 is 14 residues long. Trimming pared 6 bases from V and 1 base from J, leaving 12 bases between. Germline loops: CDR1 MDHEN, CDR2 SYDVKM. DNA of the CDR3: TGTGCCAGCAGCACCGGGACACCGAACACTGAAGCTTTCTTT. The encoded protein is CASSTGTPNTEAFF.

A remark on this clonotype: A much larger clone lies a single base off, so this may be a read error. The J gene is TRBJ2-2, the V gene TRBV12-3 or TRBV12-4, with 8 positions matching TRBD2. Trimming removed 4 bases from V and 4 bases from J; junction bases left unmatched: 8. This CDR3 is built from 16 residues. The CDR3 DNA is TGTGCCAGCAGTTATCCGGGACTAGTCGGCACCGGGGAGCTGTTTTTT. As protein: CASSYPGLVGTGELFF.

In this sample, this clonotype turned up a few times. An end of the junction does not agree with germline; a read error may underlie this. The rearrangement joins TRBV15 to TRBJ2-3; 8 bases map to TRBD2. Germline CDR1 and CDR2: LNHNV and YYDKDF (reference sequence). CDR3 size: 14 residues. CDR3 sequence (DNA): TGTGTCACCAGCTCGACTAGCGGCACAGATACGCAGTATTTT. This codes for CVTSSTSGTDTQYF. The full variable domain, completed using reference TRBV15 and TRBJ2-3, is DAMVIQNPRYQVTQFGKPVTLSCSQTLNHNVMYWYQQKSSQAPKLLFHYYDKDFNNEADTPDNFQSRRPNTSFCFLDIRSPGLGDTAMYLCVTSSTSGTDTQYFGPGTRLTVL.

As concerns this clonotype: This could be a read error, since a much larger clone is one nucleotide away. The CDR3 spells CTSPGQGALNTEAFF. Written as DNA, the CDR3 is TGTACCAGCCCCGGCCAGGGGGCTCTGAACACTGAAGCTTTCTTT. V is TRBV28 and J is TRBJ1-1; 8 bases agree with TRBD1. Per germline, CDR1 MDHEN and CDR2 SYDVKM. There are 15 residues in the CDR3.

This clonotype was detected many times. J is TRBJ1-6 and V is TRBV7-2; tentatively, D is TRBD1 (6 bases). This CDR3 contains 14 residues. CDR1 and CDR2 (germline): SGHTA, FQGNSA. The V end lost 5 bases, the J end lost 9 bases, and 14 bases lay between the germline ends. The CDR3 region is CASSPGRGTSPLHF. The CDR3 coding sequence is TGTGCCAGCAGCCCGGGGAGGGGGACTTCACCCCTCCACTTT.

The chain is built from TRBV28 and TRBJ2-7; possible D gene TRBD2, 6 bases. The germline V and J ends were trimmed by 5 bases and 3 bases, with 14 bases remaining between them. Germline values: CDR1 MDHEN, CDR2 SYDVKM. CDR3 length: 14 residues. CDR3 residues: CASSPRDSNYEQYF. CDR3 nucleotides: TGTGCCAGCAGTCCGAGGGACTCGAACTACGAGCAGTACTTC.

At least ten counts were recorded for this clonotype. The chain links TRBV19 to TRBJ2-5; D unresolved. Germline V gene data show CDR1 as LNHDA and CDR2 as SQIVND (reference sequence). V dropped 11 bases and J dropped 0 bases, with 13 bases sitting between them. The CDR3 contains 13 residues. The DNA of the CDR3 is TGTGCCTGTGGCCAAGATAACCAAGAGACCCAGTACTTC. The encoded protein is CACGQDNQETQYF. The full variable domain, its missing parts supplied by reference TRBV19 and TRBJ2-5, is DGGITQSPKYLFRKEGQNVTLSCEQNLNHDAMYWYRQDPGQGLRLIYYSQIVNDFQKGDIAEGYSVSREKKESFPLTVTSAQKNPTAFYLCACGQDNQETQYFGPGTRLLVL.

There are many counts of this clonotype. The V call is TRBV12-3 or TRBV12-4, the J call TRBJ2-7; 9 positions match TRBD1. The CDR3 is 13 amino acids. V trimming: 4 bases; J trimming: 2 bases; junction bases outside the gene matches: 0. CDR3 residues: CASSWDRAYEQYF. In DNA form, the CDR3 reads TGTGCCAGCAGTTGGGACAGGGCCTACGAGCAGTACTTC.

This chain joins TRBV12-3 or TRBV12-4 and TRBJ1-4; D not resolved. V was pared by 5 bases and J by 5 bases, with 12 bases between. This CDR3 is built from 14 residues. The CDR3 sequence: CASSPTDRNEKLFF. For the CDR3, the DNA is TGTGCCAGCAGTCCAACAGACCGCAATGAAAAACTGTTTTTT.

Concerning this clonotype itself: The junction departs from germline at one end; a sequencing error may be responsible. The V call is TRBV12-3 or TRBV12-4, the J call TRBJ2-1, with 13 bases identical to TRBD2. This CDR3 comprises 12 residues. The CDR3 coding sequence is TGTGCCAGCAGTTGGGGACTAGCGGGGCATCTCTTC. Translation gives CASSWGLAGHLF.

This chain uses TRBV5-1 with TRBJ2-3; 8 nucleotides align to TRBD2. Germline V gives CDR1 SGHRS, CDR2 YFSETQ. The ends lost 3 bases at V and 4 bases at J; junction bases unmatched: 13. The CDR3 runs 17 residues. The CDR3 loop is CASSSRPGRAGADTQYF. The CDR3 DNA sequence: TGCGCCAGCAGCTCTCGGCCCGGGAGGGCTGGGGCAGATACGCAGTATTTT.

This clonotype was seen repeatedly, ten times or more. V and J are TRBV11-2 and TRBJ2-1; TRBD2 matches 11 bases. This CDR3 is 15 amino acids long. With V trimmed by 3 bases and J by 6 bases, 4 bases remained unmatched. Germline V CDR1 and CDR2: SGHAT, FQNNGV. Here the CDR3 DNA reads TGTGCCAGCAGCTTCAGGACTAGCGGGTTCAATGAGCAGTTCTTC. It codes for CASSFRTSGFNEQFF.

This clonotype counts as medium-sized (0.01 to 0.1%). The chain combines TRBV28 with TRBJ2-7, with TRBD1 as a possible D gene (6 bases). The CDR3 sequence is 15 residues long. Deletions cut 6 bases from V and 5 bases from J, with 20 bases between. The germline gives CDR1 MDHEN, CDR2 SYDVKM. In DNA, the CDR3 is TGTGCCAGCAGCCAGAAACCCAACAGGGTCCACGAGCAGTACTTC. This translates into CASSQKPNRVHEQYF.

This clonotype was counted a few times. V usage is TRBV7-2 and J usage is TRBJ2-1; 14 nucleotides agree with TRBD2. The CDR3 spans 19 residues. Unmatched junction bases numbered 12, after V lost 1 base and J lost 7 bases. Germline lookup yields CDR1 SGHTA and CDR2 FQGNSA. The CDR3 coding sequence is TGTGCCAGCAGCTTAGGCGGACTAGCGGGAGGAACTACTAGGAATGAGCAGTTCTTC. This codes for CASSLGGLAGGTTRNEQFF. Using reference TRBV7-2 and TRBJ2-1 for the parts outside the CDR3, the full variable domain is GAGVSQSPSNKVTEKGKDVELRCDPISGHTALYWYRQSLGQGLEFLIYFQGNSAPDKSGLPSDRFSAERTGGSVSTLTIQRTQQEDSAVYLCASSLGGLAGGTTRNEQFFGPGTRLTVL.

This clonotype ranks as medium-sized (0.01 to 0.1%). The genes are TRBV6-6 and TRBJ2-6; 8 bases line up with TRBD1. The V and J ends lost 6 bases and 2 bases, in that order; junction bases with no gene match: 18. Per germline, CDR1 MNHNY and CDR2 SVGAGI (reference sequence). This CDR3 spans 20 amino acids. In DNA form, the CDR3 reads TGTGCCAGCAGCCCTATCGGCCGGACAGGGCGTCCCCCTGGGGCCAACGTCCTGACTTTC. Its protein is CASSPIGRTGRPPGANVLTF.

This clonotype was seen many times. V gene TRBV24-1 combines with J gene TRBJ2-2, with TRBD2 identical over 10 bases. J gave up 2 bases and V 3 bases, and 11 bases lay outside the gene matches. The germline V gene has CDR1 KGHDR and CDR2 SFDVKD. The CDR3 loop spans 19 amino acids. The CDR3 sequence is CATSDIPAGLAENTGELFF. In DNA, the CDR3 is TGTGCCACCAGTGATATACCTGCAGGACTAGCGGAAAACACCGGGGAGCTGTTTTTT.

This clonotype was seen repeatedly, ten times or more. This chain links TRBV5-5 with TRBJ1-1; TRBD1 aligns across 7 bases. Germline trimming cut 3 bases from V and 10 bases from J; bases unmatched to any gene: 15. The CDR3 has 15 amino acids. CDR1 is SGHKS and CDR2 is YYEKEE in the germline V gene (reference sequence). The CDR3 DNA is TGTGCCAGCAGCTACCGGGACGCAGGGGGTATTGGAGCTTTCTTT. Translation gives CASSYRDAGGIGAFF.

In nucleotides, the CDR3 is TGTGCCAGCACAAGCGGAGCCCAAGAGACCCAGTACTTC. It encodes CASTSGAQETQYF. V gene TRBV13 combines with J gene TRBJ2-5, with D possibly being TRBD2 (5 bases). Germline V gene lookup returns CDR1 PRHDT and CDR2 FYEKMQ (reference sequence). Trimming cost V 7 bases and J 1 base, with 10 bases left between them. This CDR3 is 13 amino acids long.